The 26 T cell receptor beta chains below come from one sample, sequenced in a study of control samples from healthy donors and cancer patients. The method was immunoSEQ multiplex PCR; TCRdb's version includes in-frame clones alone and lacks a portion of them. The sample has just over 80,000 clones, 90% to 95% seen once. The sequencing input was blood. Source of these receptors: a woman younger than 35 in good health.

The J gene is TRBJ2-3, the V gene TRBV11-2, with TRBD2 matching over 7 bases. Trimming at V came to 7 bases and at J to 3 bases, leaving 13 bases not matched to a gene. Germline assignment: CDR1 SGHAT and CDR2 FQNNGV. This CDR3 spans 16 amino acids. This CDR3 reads CASNRGLRELTDTQYF. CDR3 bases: TGTGCCAGCAACCGCGGTTTGCGGGAGTTAACAGATACGCAGTATTTT. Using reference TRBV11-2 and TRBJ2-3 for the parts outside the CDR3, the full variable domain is EAGVAQSPRYKIIEKRQSVAFWCNPISGHATLYWYQQILGQGPKLLIQFQNNGVVDDSQLPKDRFSAERLKGVDSTLKIQPAKLEDSAVYLCASNRGLRELTDTQYFGPGTRLTVL.

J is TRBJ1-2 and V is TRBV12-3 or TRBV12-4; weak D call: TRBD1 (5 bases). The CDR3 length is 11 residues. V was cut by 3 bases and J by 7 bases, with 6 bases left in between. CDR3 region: CASSLGGGYTF. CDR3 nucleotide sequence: TGTGCCAGCAGTTTGGGGGGTGGCTACACCTTC.

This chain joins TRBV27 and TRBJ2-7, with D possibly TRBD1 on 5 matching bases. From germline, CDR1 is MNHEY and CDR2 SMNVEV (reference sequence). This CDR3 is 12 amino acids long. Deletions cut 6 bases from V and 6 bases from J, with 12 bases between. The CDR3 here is CASSWGQGEQYF. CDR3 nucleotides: TGTGCCAGCAGCTGGGGTCAGGGCGAGCAGTACTTC.

CDR3: CASSSETGGGRSNQPQHF. In DNA form, the CDR3 reads TGTGCCAGCAGTTCCGAGACAGGGGGCGGTAGGAGCAATCAGCCCCAGCATTTT. The chain is built from TRBV28 and TRBJ1-5; 10 nucleotides align to TRBD1. Germline CDR1 and CDR2: MDHEN and SYDVKM. This CDR3 has 18 amino acids. Trimming took 4 bases from V and 1 from J; bases not matched to a gene: 10. Based on the CDR3 plus reference TRBV28 and TRBJ1-5, the full variable domain is DVKVTQSSRYLVKRTGEKVFLECVQDMDHENMFWYRQDPGLGLRLIYFSYDVKMKEKGDIPEGYSVSREKKERFSLILESASTNQTSMYLCASSSETGGGRSNQPQHFGDGTRLSIL.

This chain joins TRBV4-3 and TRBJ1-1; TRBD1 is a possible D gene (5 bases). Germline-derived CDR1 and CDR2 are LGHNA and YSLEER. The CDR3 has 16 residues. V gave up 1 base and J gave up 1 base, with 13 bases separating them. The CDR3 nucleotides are TGCGCCAGCAGCCAAGCGTTTCAGGGTCGGAACACTGAAGCTTTCTTT. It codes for CASSQAFQGRNTEAFF.

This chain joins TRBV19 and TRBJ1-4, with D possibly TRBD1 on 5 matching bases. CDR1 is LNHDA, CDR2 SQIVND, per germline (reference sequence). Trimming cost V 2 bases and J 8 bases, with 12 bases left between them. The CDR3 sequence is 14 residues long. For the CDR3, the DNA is TGTGCCAGTAGTATAATCCCTTGGGACGAAAAACTGTTTTTT. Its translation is CASSIIPWDEKLFF.

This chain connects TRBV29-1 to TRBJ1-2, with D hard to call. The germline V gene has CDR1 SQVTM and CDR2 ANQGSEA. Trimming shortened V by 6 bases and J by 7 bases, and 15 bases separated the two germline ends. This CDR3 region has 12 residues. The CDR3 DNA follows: TGCAGCGTGGGGTCCAGGACGGGTGGCTACACCTTC. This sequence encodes CSVGSRTGGYTF. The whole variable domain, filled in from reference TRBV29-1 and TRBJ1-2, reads SAVISQKPSRDICQRGTSLTIQCQVDSQVTMMFWYRQQPGQSLTLIATANQGSEATYESGFVIDKFPISRPNLTFSTLTVSNMSPEDSSIYLCSVGSRTGGYTFGSGTRLTVV.

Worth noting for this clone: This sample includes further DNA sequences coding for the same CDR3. The CDR3 protein is CASSTQGRGNYGYTF. The CDR3 DNA follows: TGTGCCAGTAGTACCCAAGGGAGGGGTAACTATGGCTACACCTTC. The J gene is TRBJ1-2, the V gene TRBV19; TRBD1 is a possible D gene (5 bases). CDR3 length equals 15 residues. The ends were cut back, 4 bases at V and 1 base at J, with 13 bases in the middle. Per the germline V gene, CDR1 is LNHDA and CDR2 is SQIVND (reference sequence).

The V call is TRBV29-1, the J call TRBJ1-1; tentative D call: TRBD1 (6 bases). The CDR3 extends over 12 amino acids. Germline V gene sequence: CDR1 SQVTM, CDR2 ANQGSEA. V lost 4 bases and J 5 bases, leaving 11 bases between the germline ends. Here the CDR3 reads CSVADRRTEAFF. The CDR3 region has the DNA TGCAGCGTTGCCGACAGGCGGACTGAAGCTTTCTTT.

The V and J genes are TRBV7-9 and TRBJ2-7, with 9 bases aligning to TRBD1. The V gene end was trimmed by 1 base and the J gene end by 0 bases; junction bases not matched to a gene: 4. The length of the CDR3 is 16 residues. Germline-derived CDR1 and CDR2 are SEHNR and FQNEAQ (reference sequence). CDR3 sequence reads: CASSLDRGLGSYEQYF. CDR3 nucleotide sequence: TGTGCCAGCAGCTTAGACAGGGGGCTCGGCTCCTACGAGCAGTACTTC.

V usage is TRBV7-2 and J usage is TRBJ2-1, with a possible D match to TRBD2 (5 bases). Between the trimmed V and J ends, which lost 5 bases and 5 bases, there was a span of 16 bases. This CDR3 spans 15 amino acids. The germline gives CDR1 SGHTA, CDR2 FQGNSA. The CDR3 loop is CASSLAGGSHNEQFF. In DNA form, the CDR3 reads TGTGCCAGCAGCCTCGCGGGTGGTAGCCACAATGAGCAGTTCTTC.

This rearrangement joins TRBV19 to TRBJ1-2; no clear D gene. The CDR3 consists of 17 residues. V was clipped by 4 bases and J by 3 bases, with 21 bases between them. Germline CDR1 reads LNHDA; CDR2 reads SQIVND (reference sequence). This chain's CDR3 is CASSTGGTTAPYYGYTF. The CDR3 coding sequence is TGTGCCAGTAGTACCGGAGGAACTACAGCCCCCTACTATGGCTACACCTTC.

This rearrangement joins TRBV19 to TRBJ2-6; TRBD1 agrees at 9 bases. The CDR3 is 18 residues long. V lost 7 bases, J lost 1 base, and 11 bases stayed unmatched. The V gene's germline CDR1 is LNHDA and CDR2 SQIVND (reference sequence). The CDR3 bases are TGTGCCAGTACCAAGGCCGGGACAGGGCGATCTGGGGCCAACGTCCTGACTTTC. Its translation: CASTKAGTGRSGANVLTF.

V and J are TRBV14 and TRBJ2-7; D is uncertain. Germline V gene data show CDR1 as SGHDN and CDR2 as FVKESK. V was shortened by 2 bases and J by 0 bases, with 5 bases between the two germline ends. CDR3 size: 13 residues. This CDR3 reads CASSQFGSYEQYF. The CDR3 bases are TGTGCCAGCAGCCAATTCGGCTCCTACGAGCAGTACTTC.

The CDR3 DNA reads TGTGCCAGCAGTTCATACCCTGAGAGTGGGACAGTCTACGAGCAGTACTTC. This codes for CASSSYPESGTVYEQYF. This rearrangement joins TRBV28 to TRBJ2-7, with 7 bases matching TRBD1. The CDR3 is made up of 17 amino acids. V was pared by 4 bases and J by 3 bases, with 15 bases of the junction left unmatched. Germline lookup yields CDR1 MDHEN and CDR2 SYDVKM.

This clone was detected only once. The CDR3 spells CASSKLGGGPFTDTQYF. In nucleotides, the CDR3 is TGTGCCAGCAGCAAACTTGGCGGGGGCCCTTTCACAGATACGCAGTATTTT. The gene calls are TRBV21-1 and TRBJ2-3; TRBD2, the table's D call, lacks a check against the DNA. TRBV21-1 is shown as a pseudogene. The CDR3 is 17 amino acids.

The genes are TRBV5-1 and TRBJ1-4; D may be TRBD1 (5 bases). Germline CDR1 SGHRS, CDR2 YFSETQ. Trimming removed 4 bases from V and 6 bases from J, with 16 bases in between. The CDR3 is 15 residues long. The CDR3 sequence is CASSLEGTKYEKLFF. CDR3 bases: TGCGCCAGCAGCCTGGAAGGGACTAAATATGAAAAACTGTTTTTT.

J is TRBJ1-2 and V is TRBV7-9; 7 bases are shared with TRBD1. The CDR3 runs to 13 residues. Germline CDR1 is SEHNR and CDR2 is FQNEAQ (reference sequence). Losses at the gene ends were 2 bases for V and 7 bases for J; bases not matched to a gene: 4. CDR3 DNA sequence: TGTGCCAGCAGCTTATCACAGGGGACTGGCTACACCTTC. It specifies CASSLSQGTGYTF.

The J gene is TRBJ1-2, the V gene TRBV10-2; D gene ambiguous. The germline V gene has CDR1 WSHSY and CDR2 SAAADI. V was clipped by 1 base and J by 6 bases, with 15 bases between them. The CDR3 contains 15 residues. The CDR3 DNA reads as TGCGCCAGCAGTGAGTTTGAAGGGAGAGAGGATGGCTACACCTTC. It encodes CASSEFEGREDGYTF.

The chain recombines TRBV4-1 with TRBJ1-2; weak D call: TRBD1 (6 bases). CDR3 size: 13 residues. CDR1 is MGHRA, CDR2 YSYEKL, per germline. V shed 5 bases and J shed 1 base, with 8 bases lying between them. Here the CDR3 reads CASSYRDNYGYTF. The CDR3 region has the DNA TGCGCCAGCAGCTACAGGGATAACTATGGCTACACCTTC.

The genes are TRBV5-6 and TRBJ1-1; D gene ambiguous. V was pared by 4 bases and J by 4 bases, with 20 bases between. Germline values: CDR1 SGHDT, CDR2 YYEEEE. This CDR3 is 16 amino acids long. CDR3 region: CASSLRWVLKGTEAFF. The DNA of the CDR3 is TGTGCCAGCAGCCTCCGGTGGGTTCTTAAGGGCACTGAAGCTTTCTTT.

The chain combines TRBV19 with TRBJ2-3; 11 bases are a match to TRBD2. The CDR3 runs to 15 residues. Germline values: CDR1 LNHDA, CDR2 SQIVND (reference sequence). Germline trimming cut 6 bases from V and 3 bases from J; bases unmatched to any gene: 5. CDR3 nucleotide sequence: TGTGCCAGTAGCGCGCTAGCGGGAGGAACAGATACGCAGTATTTT. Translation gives CASSALAGGTDTQYF. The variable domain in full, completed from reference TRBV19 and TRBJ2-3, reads DGGITQSPKYLFRKEGQNVTLSCEQNLNHDAMYWYRQDPGQGLRLIYYSQIVNDFQKGDIAEGYSVSREKKESFPLTVTSAQKNPTAFYLCASSALAGGTDTQYFGPGTRLTVL.

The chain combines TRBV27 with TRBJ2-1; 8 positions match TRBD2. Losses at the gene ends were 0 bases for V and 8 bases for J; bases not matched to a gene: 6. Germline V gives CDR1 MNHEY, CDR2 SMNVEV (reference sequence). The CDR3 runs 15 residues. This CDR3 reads CASSLSPGLVHEQFF. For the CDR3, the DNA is TGTGCCAGCAGTTTATCCCCGGGACTAGTCCATGAGCAGTTCTTC.

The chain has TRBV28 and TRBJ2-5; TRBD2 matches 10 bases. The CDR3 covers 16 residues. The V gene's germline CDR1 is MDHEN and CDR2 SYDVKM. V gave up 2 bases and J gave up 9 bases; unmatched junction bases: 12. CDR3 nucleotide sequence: TGTGCCAGCAGTTTAGGTACTAGCGGGACTTTTGGGGCCCAGTACTTC. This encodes CASSLGTSGTFGAQYF.

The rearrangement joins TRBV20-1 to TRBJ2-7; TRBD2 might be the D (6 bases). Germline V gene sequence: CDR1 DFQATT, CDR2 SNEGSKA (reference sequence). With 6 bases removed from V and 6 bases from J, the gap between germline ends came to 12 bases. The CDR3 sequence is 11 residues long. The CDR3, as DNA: TGCAGTGCCCCCATGGGGGGCGAGCAGTACTTC. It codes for CSAPMGGEQYF.

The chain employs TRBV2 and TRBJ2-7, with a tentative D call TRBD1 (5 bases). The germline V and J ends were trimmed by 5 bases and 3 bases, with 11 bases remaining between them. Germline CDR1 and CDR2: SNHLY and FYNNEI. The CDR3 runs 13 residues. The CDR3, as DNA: TGTGCCAGCAGTCCAGACAGAGACTACGAGCAGTACTTC. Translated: CASSPDRDYEQYF. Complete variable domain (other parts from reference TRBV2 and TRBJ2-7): EPEVTQTPSHQVTQMGQEVILRCVPISNHLYFYWYRQILGQKVEFLVSFYNNEISEKSEIFDDQFSVERPDGSNFTLKIRSTKLEDSAMYFCASSPDRDYEQYFGPGTRLTVT.